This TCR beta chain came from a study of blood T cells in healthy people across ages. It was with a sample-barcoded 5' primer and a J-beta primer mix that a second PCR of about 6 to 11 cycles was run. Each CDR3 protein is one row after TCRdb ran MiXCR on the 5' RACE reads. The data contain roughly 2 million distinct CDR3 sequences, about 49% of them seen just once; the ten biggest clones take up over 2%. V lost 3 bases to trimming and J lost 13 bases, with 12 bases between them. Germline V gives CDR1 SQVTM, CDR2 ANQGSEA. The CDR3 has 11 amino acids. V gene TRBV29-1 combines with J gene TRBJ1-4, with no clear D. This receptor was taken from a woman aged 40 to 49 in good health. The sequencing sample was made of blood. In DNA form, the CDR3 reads TGCAGCGTTGAGGTGACCACCGGACTGTTTTTT. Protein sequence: CSVEVTTGLFF.